This TCR beta chain was obtained from a study of T cells and Merkel cell carcinoma outcomes (dated by TCRdb to 2020 to 2022). With regard to the full study: The tumor T-cell repertoire, together with T-cell density, was examined as a predictor of clinical outcome in patients with Merkel cell carcinoma. Study-level results and caveats: The combination of T-cell repertoire features and T-cell density was reported to predict clinical outcomes in patients with Merkel cell carcinoma.

Details on this clone: No cognate antigen has been identified for it. No much larger clonotype is one base removed from it; base qualities were not supplied.

Per the germline V gene, MGHDK is the CDR1 and SYGVNS is the CDR2. Trimming takes 4 bases from V and 3 bases from J, and the germline ends sit 16 bases apart. The CDR3 has 15 amino acids, counting the end cysteine and phenylalanine. Only the CDR3 part of the read is kept: 45 bases, read in frame from the first base. Samples were obtained from patients with Merkel cell carcinoma. The protocol used for the library was the immunoSEQ multiplex PCR assay. The table comes from immuneACCESS by way of TCRdb, which keeps in-frame sequences with V and J called. Part of the clones is missing from these tables; in studies checked, under half for an unresolved V gene and the rest for unknown reasons. Here the sample has approximately 500 clones; 85% to 90% occur a single time. Of the sample, 10% is held by the ten largest clones.

This clonotype was obtained from a human donor with Merkel cell carcinoma. The sample was tumor tissue from Merkel cell carcinoma. The rearranged chain carries TRBV25-1 and TRBJ2-7; the D element could tentatively be TRBD1 or TRBD2, as 5 bases agree for each. Read as DNA, the sequence is TGTGCCAGCAGTGCCAAAAACCGGGACCTCTACGAGCAGTACTTC. Translated, it gives CASSAKNRDLYEQYF.